A selection of T cell receptor beta chains follows, all from one sample in a study of glioma-infiltrating T cells after dendritic cell vaccination. Only in-frame clones appear in the TCRdb table, and some are missing; sequencing was by immunoSEQ multiplex PCR. Of fewer than 70,000 clones listed, under 90% are singletons. The sequenced sample was blood, obtained after dendritic cell vaccination. The receptors were gathered from a human donor with glioblastoma. Both conserved end residues are part of each CDR3. A D gene is named only where the DNA matches it firmly. Clone size is not always given. Where it is, it says once, few, many or a class for expanded clones.

TRBV7-8	NA	TRBJ1-2	NA	TGTGCCAGCAGCTCCCGGGACACGAAGTCCTATGGCTACACCTTC	CASSSRDTKSYGYTF
TRBV5-1	NA	TRBJ1-1	NA	TGCGCCAGCAGGCCAGGCCAAAACACTGAAGCTTTCTTT	CASRPGQNTEAFF
TRBV4-3	NA	TRBJ1-6	NA	TGCGCCAGCAGCCAAGAGGGGGGTTTTCTGAGCTCCTATAATTCACCCCTCCACTTT	CASSQEGGFLSSYNSPLHF
TRBV7-2	NA	TRBJ2-7	NA	TGTGCCAGCAGCTCACGGGGTTACAGGGATGGGGACGAGCAGTACTTC	CASSSRGYRDGDEQYF
TRBV27	NA	TRBJ2-5	NA	TGTGCCAGCAGTTTCTCTCCCAGGGGCGTACAAGAGACCCAGTACTTC	CASSFSPRGVQETQYF
TRBV5-6	NA	TRBJ2-5	NA	TGTGCCAGCAGCTTAAACGGTCCAGGGCAAGAGACCCAGTACTTC	CASSLNGPGQETQYF
TRBV29-1	TRBD1	TRBJ2-1	NA	TGCAGCACCGGGACAGGGGTCACCTATGAGCAGTTCTTC	CSTGTGVTYEQFF
TRBV6-5	NA	TRBJ1-2	NA	TGTGCCAGCAGCACTCTAGGGGTCGGCTATGGCTACACCTTC	CASSTLGVGYGYTF
TRBV7-3	NA	TRBJ2-2	few	TGTGCCAGCAGTATAGGACAGCTCACCGGGGAGCTGTTTTTT	CASSIGQLTGELFF
TRBV15	NA	TRBJ1-2	NA	TGTGCCACCAGCAGAGATCGGGTAGGGGAAGGCTATGGCTACACCTTC	CATSRDRVGEGYGYTF
TRBV11-1	NA	TRBJ2-5	NA	TGTGCCAGCAGCTTCATAGGGGGGGCAGGAGAGACCCAGTACTTC	CASSFIGGAGETQYF
TRBV6-1	TRBD1	TRBJ2-7	NA	TGTGCCTCGGACCGGGACAGAGACTACGAGCAGTACTTC	CASDRDRDYEQYF
TRBV6-6	NA	TRBJ1-1	NA	TGTGCCAGCACTCCTTCCGGGGGCACTGAAGCTTTCTTT	CASTPSGGTEAFF
TRBV2	TRBD1	TRBJ1-6	NA	TGTGCCAGCAGTGAAATGGTACAGGGGGCATCACCCCTCCACTTT	CASSEMVQGASPLHF
TRBV4-1	NA	TRBJ2-7	NA	TGCGCCAGCAGCCAGGACTACTACTACGAGCAGTACTTC	CASSQDYYYEQYF
TRBV5-1	TRBD1	TRBJ2-7	NA	TGCGCCATCCAGGGGGCTAAGGACGAGCAGTACTTC	CAIQGAKDEQYF
TRBV5-6	NA	TRBJ1-3	NA	TGTGCCAGCAGCTTTAGGACAGATCCTTCTGGAAACACCATATATTTT	CASSFRTDPSGNTIYF
TRBV11-3	TRBD1	TRBJ1-2	NA	TGTGCCAGCAGCTTAGCGGGGACAGGGTTTGGCTACACCTTC	CASSLAGTGFGYTF
TRBV13	NA	TRBJ2-3	once	TGTGCCAGCAGCTCGTATGGACAATTCACAGATACGCAGTATTTT	CASSSYGQFTDTQYF
TRBV7-9	TRBD1	TRBJ1-4	once	TGTGCCAGCAGCTTATTTCCGGAGAGGGGGCGTGAAAAACTGTTTTTT	CASSLFPERGREKLFF
TRBV9	NA	TRBJ2-7	NA	TGTGCCAGCAGCGTAGGCGGAGATGTCTACGAGCAGTACTTC	CASSVGGDVYEQYF
TRBV18	NA	TRBJ2-5	once	TGTGCCAGCTCAACCACGAACAGGGTGGGAGAGACCCAGTACTTC	CASSTTNRVGETQYF
TRBV4-1	TRBD2	TRBJ2-7	NA	TGCGCCAGCAGCCAGCACCTAGCGGGGGTACGCTACGAGCAGTACTTC	CASSQHLAGVRYEQYF
TRBV5-5	TRBD2	TRBJ2-7	NA	TGTGCCAGCAGCCGGACTAGCGGGGGGACGAGCTCCTACGAGCAGTACTTC	CASSRTSGGTSSYEQYF
TRBV4-2	TRBD2	TRBJ2-3	NA	TGTGCCAGCAGCCAACGACTAGCGGGGGGATTAGATACGCAGTATTTT	CASSQRLAGGLDTQYF
TRBV28	NA	TRBJ1-2	NA	TGTGCCAGCAGTTTACCGGGCTATGGCTACACCTTC	CASSLPGYGYTF
TRBV10-1	TRBD1	TRBJ2-3	NA	TGCGCCAGCAGTGAAGTTCTGGGACAGGGTATCGATACGCAGTATTTT	CASSEVLGQGIDTQYF
TRBV2	TRBD1	TRBJ1-5	NA	TGTGCCAGCAGTCGGGACAGCGATTCGTTTGGGCCCCAGCATTTT	CASSRDSDSFGPQHF
TRBV7-2	NA	TRBJ2-5	NA	TGTGCCAGCAGCTTAGTTTCTAGCGAACAAGAGACCCAGTACTTC	CASSLVSSEQETQYF
TRBV29-1	NA	TRBJ1-2	NA	TGCAGCGTTGCGGCAGGGGAACGTGGCTACACCTTC	CSVAAGERGYTF
TRBV18	NA	TRBJ1-5	once	TGTGCCAGCTCACCACCTAACTCGGTGGGCAATCAGCCCCAGCATTTT	CASSPPNSVGNQPQHF
TRBV6-6	NA	TRBJ1-6	NA	TGTGCCAGCAGTTACTCGACAGGCACCAGTTCACCCCTCCACTTT	CASSYSTGTSSPLHF
TRBV4-3	NA	TRBJ2-7	NA	TGCGCCAGCAGCCAAGATCTCGGGGACTCCTACGAGCAGTACTTC	CASSQDLGDSYEQYF
TRBV5-1	NA	TRBJ2-2	few	TGCGCCAGCAGCTTGGACCCGAGTGGCGGGGAGCTGTTTTTT	CASSLDPSGGELFF
TRBV7-8	TRBD2	TRBJ2-1	NA	TGTGCCAGCAGCCCCACTAGCGGGGGAGCATACAATGAGCAGTTCTTC	CASSPTSGGAYNEQFF
TRBV5-1	NA	TRBJ2-1	NA	TGCGCCAGCAGCTTGGCGGCGGGGCGGACCTACAATGAGCAGTTCTTC	CASSLAAGRTYNEQFF
TRBV5-4	TRBD2	TRBJ2-2	NA	TGTGCCAGCCGCCAACCTAGCGGGGGGTCCGGGGAGCTGTTTTTT	CASRQPSGGSGELFF
TRBV18	TRBD1	TRBJ1-6	NA	TGTGCCAGCTCACTGGGACAGGATCCTTATATCCTCCACTTT	CASSLGQDPYILHF
TRBV13	TRBD2	TRBJ2-3	few	TGTGCCAGCAGCTTAAGAAGCGGGGCCTCCACAGATACGCAGTATTTT	CASSLRSGASTDTQYF
TRBV2	TRBD2	TRBJ2-7	NA	TGTGCCAGCAGACCACCCCTCCCGAGCGGGGGGTACGAGCAGTACTTC	CASRPPLPSGGYEQYF
TRBV5-1	NA	TRBJ1-6	NA	TGCGCCAGCAGTTATGATAATTCACCCCTCCACTTT	CASSYDNSPLHF
TRBV11-1	TRBD2	TRBJ2-5	NA	TGTGCCAGCAGCCCCTCCGGGGCGGGGGGGCGAGAGACCCAGTACTTC	CASSPSGAGGRETQYF
TRBV14	TRBD2	TRBJ2-5	NA	TGTGCCAGCAGCCCCAGAGGGTCTAGCGGCCGGGCCCAAGAGACCCAGTACTTC	CASSPRGSSGRAQETQYF
TRBV7-2	TRBD1	TRBJ2-1	NA	TGTGCCAGCAGCTACCACGGGACAGGTTCATTCAATGAGCAGTTCTTC	CASSYHGTGSFNEQFF
TRBV18	NA	TRBJ1-1	NA	TGTGCCAGCTCACGGAGCGGACCAACCACTGAAGCTTTCTTT	CASSRSGPTTEAFF
TRBV27	TRBD2	TRBJ2-1	NA	TGTGCCAGCAGAAGGACAAGCGGGAGCTCCTACAATGAGCAGTTCTTC	CASRRTSGSSYNEQFF
TRBV13	TRBD2	TRBJ2-3	NA	TGTGCCAGCAGCTTTCGAGCGGGGGGCCGCACAGATACGCAGTATTTT	CASSFRAGGRTDTQYF
TRBV5-6	NA	TRBJ1-2	NA	TGTGCCAGCAGCTTAGACAGCAACTATGGCTACACCTTC	CASSLDSNYGYTF
TRBV4-2	NA	TRBJ1-2	NA	TGTGCCAGCAGCCAAGAATCGGGGGGGACCTATGGCTACACCTTC	CASSQESGGTYGYTF
TRBV6-1	NA	TRBJ1-3	NA	TGTGCCAGCGAAATAGCGGGTACTGGAAACACCATATATTTT	CASEIAGTGNTIYF
TRBV4-1	NA	TRBJ1-6	NA	TGCGCCAGCAGCCAACAAGGGGCACTCAATAATTCACCCCTCCACTTT	CASSQQGALNNSPLHF
TRBV10-3	NA	TRBJ1-2	NA	TGTGCCAGCTCCCCCCGCCGGGGGGTCTCACATGGCTACACCTTC	CASSPRRGVSHGYTF
TRBV30	TRBD1	TRBJ2-7	NA	TGTGCCTGGAGTTCCCGGACAGGCCCCTACGAGCAGTACTTC	CAWSSRTGPYEQYF
TRBV13	TRBD1	TRBJ1-4	NA	TGTGCCAGCAGCTTACAGGGACAGGAGGATAGAAGTGAAAAACTGTTTTTT	CASSLQGQEDRSEKLFF